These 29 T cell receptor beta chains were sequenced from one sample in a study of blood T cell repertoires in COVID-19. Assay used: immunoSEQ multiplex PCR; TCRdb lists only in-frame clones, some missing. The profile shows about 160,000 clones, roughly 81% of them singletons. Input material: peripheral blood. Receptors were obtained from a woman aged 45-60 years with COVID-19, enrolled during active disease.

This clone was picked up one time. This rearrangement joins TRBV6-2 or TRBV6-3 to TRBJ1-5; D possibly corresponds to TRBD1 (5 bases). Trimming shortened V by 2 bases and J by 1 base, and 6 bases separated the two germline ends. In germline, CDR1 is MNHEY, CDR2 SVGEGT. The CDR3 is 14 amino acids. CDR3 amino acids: CASSYQGSNQPQHF. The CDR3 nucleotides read TGTGCCAGCAGTTACCAGGGCAGCAATCAGCCCCAGCATTTT.

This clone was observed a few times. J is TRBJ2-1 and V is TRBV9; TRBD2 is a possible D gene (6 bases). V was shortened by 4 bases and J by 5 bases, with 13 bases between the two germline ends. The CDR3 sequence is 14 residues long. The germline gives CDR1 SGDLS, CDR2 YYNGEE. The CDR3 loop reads CASSLSPGDNEQFF. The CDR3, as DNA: TGTGCCAGCAGCCTATCACCGGGGGACAATGAGCAGTTCTTC. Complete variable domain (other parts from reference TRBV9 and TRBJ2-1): DSGVTQTPKHLITATGQRVTLRCSPRSGDLSVYWYQQSLDQGLQFLIQYYNGEERAKGNILERFSAQQFPDLHSELNLSSLELGDSALYFCASSLSPGDNEQFFGPGTRLTVL.

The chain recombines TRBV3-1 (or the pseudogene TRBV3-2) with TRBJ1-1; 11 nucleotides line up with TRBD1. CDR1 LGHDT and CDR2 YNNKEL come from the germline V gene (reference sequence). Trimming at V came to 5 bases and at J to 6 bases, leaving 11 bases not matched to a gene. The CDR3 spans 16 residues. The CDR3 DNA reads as TGTGCCAGCAGCATGACTGGACAGGGGGCGTTTTCTGAAGCTTTCTTT. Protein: CASSMTGQGAFSEAFF.

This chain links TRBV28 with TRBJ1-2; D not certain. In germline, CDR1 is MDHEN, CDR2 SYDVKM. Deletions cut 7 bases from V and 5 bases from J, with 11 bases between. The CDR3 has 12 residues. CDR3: CASIDSSYGYTF. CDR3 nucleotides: TGTGCCAGCATAGATTCCTCTTATGGCTACACCTTC.

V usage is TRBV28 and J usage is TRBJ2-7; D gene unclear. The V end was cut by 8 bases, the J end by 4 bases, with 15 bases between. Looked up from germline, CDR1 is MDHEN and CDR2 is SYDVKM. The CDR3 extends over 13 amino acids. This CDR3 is CASLDTWMYEQYF. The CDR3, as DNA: TGTGCCAGCTTAGACACCTGGATGTACGAGCAGTACTTC.

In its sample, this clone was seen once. The CDR3, as DNA: TGCGCCAGCAGCCCCCTCGCTACGAACACTGAAGCTTTCTTT. It translates to CASSPLATNTEAFF. The chain couples TRBV5-1 to TRBJ1-1; D is uncertain. V dropped 4 bases and J dropped 1 base, with 11 bases sitting between them. Looked up from germline, CDR1 is SGHRS and CDR2 is YFSETQ. This CDR3 contains 14 residues. Drawing the rest from reference TRBV5-1 and TRBJ1-1, the complete variable domain is KAGVTQTPRYLIKTRGQQVTLSCSPISGHRSVSWYQQTPGQGLQFLFEYFSETQRNKGNFPGRFSGRQFSNSRSEMNVSTLELGDSALYLCASSPLATNTEAFFGQGTRLTVV.

The CDR3 sequence is CASRARGLRQETQYF. The CDR3 DNA sequence: TGTGCCAGCCGAGCGCGGGGCCTTAGACAAGAGACCCAGTACTTC. The V and J genes are TRBV25-1 and TRBJ2-5; D is possibly TRBD2 (6 bases). V shed 8 bases and J shed 2 bases, with 18 bases lying between them. There are 15 residues in the CDR3. Germline-derived CDR1 and CDR2 are MGHDK and SYGVNS.

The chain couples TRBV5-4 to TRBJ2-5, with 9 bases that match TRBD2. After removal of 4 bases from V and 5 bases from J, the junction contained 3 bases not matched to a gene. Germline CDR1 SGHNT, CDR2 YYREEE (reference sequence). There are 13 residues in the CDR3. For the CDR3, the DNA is TGTGCCAGCAGCCTCACTAGCGGGGAGACCCAGTACTTC. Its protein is CASSLTSGETQYF.

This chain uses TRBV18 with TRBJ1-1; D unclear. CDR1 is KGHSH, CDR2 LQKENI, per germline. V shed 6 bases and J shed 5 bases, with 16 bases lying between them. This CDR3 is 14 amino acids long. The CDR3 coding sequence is TGTGCCAGCTCCCCCGCCCAGGCTGAGACTGAAGCTTTCTTT. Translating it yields CASSPAQAETEAFF.

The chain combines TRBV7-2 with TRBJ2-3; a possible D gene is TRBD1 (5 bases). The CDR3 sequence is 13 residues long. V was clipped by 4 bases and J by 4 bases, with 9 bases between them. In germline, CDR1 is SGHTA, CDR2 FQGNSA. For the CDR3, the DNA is TGTGCCAGCAGCTCACCAGGGCCAGATACGCAGTATTTT. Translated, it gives CASSSPGPDTQYF.

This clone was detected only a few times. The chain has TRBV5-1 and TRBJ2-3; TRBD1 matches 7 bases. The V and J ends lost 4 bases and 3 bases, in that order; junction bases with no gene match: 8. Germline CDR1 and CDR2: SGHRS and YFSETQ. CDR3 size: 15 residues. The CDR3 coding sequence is TGCGCCAGCAGCCCTGACAGGGTGTTTACAGATACGCAGTATTTT. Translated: CASSPDRVFTDTQYF.

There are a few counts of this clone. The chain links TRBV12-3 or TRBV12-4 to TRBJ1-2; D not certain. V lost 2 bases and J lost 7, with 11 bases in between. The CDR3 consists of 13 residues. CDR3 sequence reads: CASSLILSGGYTF. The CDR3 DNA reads TGTGCCAGCAGTTTAATTCTCTCGGGTGGCTACACCTTC.

The chain's CDR3 is CASSESPDINSPLHF. The CDR3 region has the DNA TGTGCCAGCAGTGAATCACCAGATATTAATTCACCCCTCCACTTT. This chain links TRBV2 with TRBJ1-6; D is unclear. The CDR3 extends over 15 amino acids. The V gene's germline CDR1 is SNHLY and CDR2 FYNNEI. Trimming removed 2 bases from V and 6 bases from J, with 11 bases in between.

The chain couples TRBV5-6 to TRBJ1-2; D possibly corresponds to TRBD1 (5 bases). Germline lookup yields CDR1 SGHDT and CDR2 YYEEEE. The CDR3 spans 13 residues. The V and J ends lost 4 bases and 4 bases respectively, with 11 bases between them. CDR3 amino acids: CASSIDSPYGYTF. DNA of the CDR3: TGTGCCAGCAGCATAGACAGCCCCTATGGCTACACCTTC.

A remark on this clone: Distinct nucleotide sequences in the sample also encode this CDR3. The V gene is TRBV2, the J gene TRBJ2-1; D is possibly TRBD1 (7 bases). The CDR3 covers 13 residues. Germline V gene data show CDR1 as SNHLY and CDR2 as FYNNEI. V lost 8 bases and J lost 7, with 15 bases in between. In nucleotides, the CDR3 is TGTGCCAGCGTAGGGGCAGGGGGGAATGAGCAGTTCTTC. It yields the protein CASVGAGGNEQFF. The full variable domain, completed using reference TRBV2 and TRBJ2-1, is EPEVTQTPSHQVTQMGQEVILRCVPISNHLYFYWYRQILGQKVEFLVSFYNNEISEKSEIFDDQFSVERPDGSNFTLKIRSTKLEDSAMYFCASVGAGGNEQFFGPGTRLTVL.

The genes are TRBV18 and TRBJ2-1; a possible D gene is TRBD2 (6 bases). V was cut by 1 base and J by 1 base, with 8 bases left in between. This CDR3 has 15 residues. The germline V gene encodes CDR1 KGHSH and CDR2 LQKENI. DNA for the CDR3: TGTGCCAGCTCACCACGGGCGGGGTCCTACAATGAGCAGTTCTTC. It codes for CASSPRAGSYNEQFF.

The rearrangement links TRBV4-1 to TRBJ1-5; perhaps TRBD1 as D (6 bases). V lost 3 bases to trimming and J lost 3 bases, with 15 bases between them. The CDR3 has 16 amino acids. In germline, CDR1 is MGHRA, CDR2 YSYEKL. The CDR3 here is CASSQWMGASNQPQHF. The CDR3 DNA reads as TGCGCCAGCAGCCAGTGGATGGGGGCCTCCAATCAGCCCCAGCATTTT.

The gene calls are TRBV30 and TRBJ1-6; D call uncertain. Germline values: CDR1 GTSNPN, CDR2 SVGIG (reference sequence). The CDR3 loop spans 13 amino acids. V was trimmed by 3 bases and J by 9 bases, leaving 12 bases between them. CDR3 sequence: CAWSGDMGSPLHF. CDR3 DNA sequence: TGTGCCTGGAGCGGAGATATGGGTTCACCCCTCCACTTT.

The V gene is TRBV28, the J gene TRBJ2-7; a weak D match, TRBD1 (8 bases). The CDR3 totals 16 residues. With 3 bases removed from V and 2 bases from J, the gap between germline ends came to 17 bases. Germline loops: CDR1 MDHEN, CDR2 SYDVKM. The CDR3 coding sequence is TGTGCCAGCAGTTTCCCCGGACAGGGAGGGGCCTACGAGCAGTACTTC. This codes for CASSFPGQGGAYEQYF.

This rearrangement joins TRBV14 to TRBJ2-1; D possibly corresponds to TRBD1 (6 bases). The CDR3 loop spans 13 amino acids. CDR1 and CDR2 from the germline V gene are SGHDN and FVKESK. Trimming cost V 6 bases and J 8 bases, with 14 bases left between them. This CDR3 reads CASRGQGIYEQFF. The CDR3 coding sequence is TGTGCCAGCAGAGGGCAGGGGATATATGAGCAGTTCTTC.

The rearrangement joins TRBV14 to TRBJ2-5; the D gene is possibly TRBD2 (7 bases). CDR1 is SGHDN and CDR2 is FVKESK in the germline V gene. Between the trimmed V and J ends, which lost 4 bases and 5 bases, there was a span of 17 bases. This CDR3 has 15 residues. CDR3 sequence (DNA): TGTGCCAGCAGCCCGGGGCGGGGGCGGCGGGAGACCCAGTACTTC. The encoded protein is CASSPGRGRRETQYF.

The CDR3 here is CASSQEGQGFSYEQYF. The CDR3 nucleotides read TGTGCCAGCAGCCAAGAGGGACAGGGCTTCTCCTACGAGCAGTACTTC. The chain joins TRBV3-1 (or the pseudogene TRBV3-2) to TRBJ2-7; TRBD1 aligns across 9 bases. This CDR3 region has 16 residues. The V and J ends lost 0 bases and 0 bases, in that order; junction bases with no gene match: 3. Germline assignment: CDR1 LGHDT and CDR2 YNNKEL (reference sequence).

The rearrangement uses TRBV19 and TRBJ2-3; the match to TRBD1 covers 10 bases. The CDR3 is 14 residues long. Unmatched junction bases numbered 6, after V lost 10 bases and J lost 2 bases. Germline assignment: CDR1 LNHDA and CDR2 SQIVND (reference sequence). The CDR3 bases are TGTGCCACAAGGGACAGGGGCCACACAGATACGCAGTATTTT. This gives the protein CATRDRGHTDTQYF.

The CDR3 spells CASSLEVSGGPKVGELFF. CDR3 nucleotide sequence: TGTGCCAGCAGCTTAGAAGTTAGCGGGGGGCCGAAAGTCGGGGAGCTGTTTTTT. This chain connects TRBV7-9 to TRBJ2-2; 10 bases align to TRBD2. The germline V gene has CDR1 SEHNR and CDR2 FQNEAQ (reference sequence). J was trimmed by 7 bases and V by 1 base; bases with no gene match: 12. This CDR3 comprises 18 residues.

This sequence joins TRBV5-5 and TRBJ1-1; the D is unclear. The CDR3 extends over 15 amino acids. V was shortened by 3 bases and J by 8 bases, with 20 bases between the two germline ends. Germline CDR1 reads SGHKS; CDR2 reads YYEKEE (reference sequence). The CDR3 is CASSYADLLSGEAFF. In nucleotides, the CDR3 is TGTGCCAGCAGCTACGCGGATCTGTTATCGGGAGAAGCTTTCTTT.

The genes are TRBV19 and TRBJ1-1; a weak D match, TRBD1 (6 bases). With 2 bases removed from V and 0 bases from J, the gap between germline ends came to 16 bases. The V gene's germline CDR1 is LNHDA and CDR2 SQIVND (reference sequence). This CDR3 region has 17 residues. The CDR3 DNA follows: TGTGCCAGTAGTATACTGTCGGAAGGGACAATGAACACTGAAGCTTTCTTT. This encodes CASSILSEGTMNTEAFF.

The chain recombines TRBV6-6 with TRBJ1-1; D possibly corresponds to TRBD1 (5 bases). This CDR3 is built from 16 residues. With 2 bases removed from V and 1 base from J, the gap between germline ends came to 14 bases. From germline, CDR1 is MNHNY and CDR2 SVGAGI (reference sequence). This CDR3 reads CASSYLIGHTNTEAFF. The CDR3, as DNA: TGTGCCAGCAGTTACCTGATCGGACATACGAACACTGAAGCTTTCTTT.

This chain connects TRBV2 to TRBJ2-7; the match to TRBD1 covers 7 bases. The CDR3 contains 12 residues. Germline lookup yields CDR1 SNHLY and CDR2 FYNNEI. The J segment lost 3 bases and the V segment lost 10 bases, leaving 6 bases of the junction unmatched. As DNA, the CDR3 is TGTGCCACCACCCGGGACAGCTACGAGCAGTACTTC. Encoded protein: CATTRDSYEQYF.

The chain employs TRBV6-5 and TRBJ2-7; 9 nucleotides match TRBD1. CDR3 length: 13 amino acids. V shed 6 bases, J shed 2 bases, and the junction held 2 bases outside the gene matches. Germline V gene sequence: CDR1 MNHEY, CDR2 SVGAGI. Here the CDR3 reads CASRDRGPYEQYF. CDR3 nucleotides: TGTGCCAGCAGGGACAGGGGCCCCTACGAGCAGTACTTC.